The sample holds a few counts of the clone carrying this T cell receptor beta chain. No antigen is known for it. The CDR3 is 15 amino acids. From germline, CDR1 is MNHEY and CDR2 SVGAGI. V was pared by 6 bases and J by 5 bases, with 19 bases between. This sample was taken from a study of cytomegalovirus exposure and HLA in healthy donors. Vbeta (60) and Jbeta (13) primers were used in the PCR. Only in-frame clones appear in the TCRdb table, and some are missing; sequencing was by immunoSEQ multiplex PCR. The sample records about 82,000 clones, 63% being singletons. Study-wide findings and caveats: The authors listed some 150 TCR beta chains as cytomegalovirus-associated.

The V call is TRBV6-5, the J call TRBJ1-1; unclear D gene. This TCR was recovered from a woman aged 40 to 55 in good health and CMV-seropositive. The material sequenced was PBMCs. The CDR3 DNA is TGTGCCAGCAGAGACCCGAGAGGATATGGGACTGAAGCTTTCTTT. Amino acids: CASRDPRGYGTEAFF.